The rows below give T cell receptor beta chains drawn from one sample of a study of CD8 T cells in Susac syndrome. TCRdb analysed the immunoSEQ multiplex PCR reads with MiXCR anew, one entry per CDR3 protein. The sample has 230,000 or so distinct CDR3 sequences, about 96% seen once. The sample comprised CD4+ T cells from PBMCs. The receptor source for this set is a human donor with multiple sclerosis. CDR3s include the opening cysteine and the closing phenylalanine or tryptophan. The D gene is left open where the match is weak. Clone size is given for some rows only: seen once, a few or many times, or a class if the clone is expanded.

V,size,D,J,CDR3,DNA
TRBV29-1,NA,NA,TRBJ1-5,CSVLTVSNQSQHF,TGCAGCGTTCTGACAGTTAGCAATCAGTCCCAGCATTTT
TRBV4-1,NA,NA,TRBJ1-1,CASSQVGGWRTEAFF,TGCGCCAGCAGCCAAGTGGGAGGGTGGCGCACTGAAGCTTTCTTT
TRBV30,NA,TRBD2,TRBJ2-1,CAWSGSGRIHEQFF,TGTGCCTGGAGTGGAAGCGGGAGGATCCATGAGCAGTTCTTC
TRBV4-1,NA,TRBD1,TRBJ1-5,CASSQGTGVGNQPQHF,TGCGCCAGCAGCCAGGGGACAGGAGTAGGGAATCAGCCCCAGCATTTT
TRBV29-1,NA,NA,TRBJ1-3,CSAGPATTGNTIYF,TGCAGCGCCGGACCCGCCACCACTGGAAACACCATATATTTT
TRBV7-9,once,NA,TRBJ1-2,CASSEQTGYGYTF,TGTGCCAGCAGCGAACAGACAGGCTATGGCTACACCTTC
TRBV20-1,once,TRBD1,TRBJ2-5,CSAPRQGQETQYF,TGCAGTGCTCCAAGACAGGGACAAGAGACCCAGTACTTC
TRBV20-1,NA,NA,TRBJ2-4,CSASMDLAKNIQYF,TGCAGTGCTAGTATGGATCTAGCCAAAAACATTCAGTACTTC
TRBV29-1,NA,NA,TRBJ2-5,CSVELASLQETQYF,TGCAGCGTTGAGTTGGCTAGTCTCCAAGAGACCCAGTACTTC
TRBV3-1,NA,NA,TRBJ1-1,CASSPWGTSNTEAFF,TGTGCCAGCAGCCCCTGGGGAACTTCGAACACTGAAGCTTTCTTT
TRBV12-3/TRBV12-4,NA,NA,TRBJ1-1,CASSFNQGATAEAFF,TGTGCCAGCAGTTTTAATCAGGGAGCGACGGCTGAAGCTTTCTTT
TRBV5-4,NA,TRBD1,TRBJ2-5,CASSTDRGGGQTQYF,TGTGCCAGCAGCACGGACAGGGGAGGGGGTCAGACCCAGTACTTC
TRBV19,NA,TRBD1,TRBJ1-6,CASSVGSRGASPLHF,TGTGCCAGTAGTGTGGGGAGCAGGGGGGCCTCACCCCTCCACTTT
TRBV27,NA,TRBD2,TRBJ2-3,CASSRLAGGSTDTQYF,TGTGCCAGCAGTCGACTAGCGGGAGGGAGTACAGATACGCAGTATTTT
TRBV29-1,NA,NA,TRBJ1-1,CSVQGSGTEAFF,TGCAGCGTCCAGGGAAGCGGCACTGAAGCTTTCTTT
TRBV30,NA,NA,TRBJ2-1,CAWRASHEQFF,TGTGCCTGGAGGGCTAGTCATGAGCAGTTCTTC
TRBV3-1,NA,NA,TRBJ2-3,CAVGTDTQYF,TGTGCCGTCGGGACAGATACGCAGTATTTT
TRBV13,NA,NA,TRBJ2-2,CASNLFRDGELFF,TGTGCCAGCAATCTATTTAGGGACGGGGAGCTGTTTTTT
TRBV30,NA,TRBD1,TRBJ2-7,CAWATGGYEQYF,TGTGCCTGGGCTACAGGGGGCTACGAGCAGTACTTC
TRBV30,NA,NA,TRBJ1-4,CAWSVRKSEKLFF,TGTGCCTGGAGTGTACGCAAGAGTGAAAAACTGTTTTTT
TRBV20-1,NA,TRBD2,TRBJ2-1,CSFSGPSYNEQFF,TGCAGTTTTAGCGGGCCTTCGTACAATGAGCAGTTCTTC
TRBV28,NA,TRBD1,TRBJ2-3,CASETGGASEDTQYF,TGTGCCAGCGAGACAGGGGGCGCGTCAGAAGATACGCAGTATTTT
TRBV7-8,NA,NA,TRBJ2-7,CASSTYRVYEQYF,TGTGCCAGCAGCACGTATCGGGTTTACGAGCAGTACTTC
TRBV20-1,NA,NA,TRBJ1-5,CSASRTYQPQHF,TGCAGTGCTAGTCGCACATATCAGCCCCAGCATTTT
TRBV29-1,NA,TRBD2,TRBJ2-7,CSVGTSMYEQYF,TGCAGCGTTGGGACTAGTATGTACGAGCAGTACTTC
TRBV4-2,once,TRBD1,TRBJ1-2,CASSFSGTGLNHGYTF,TGTGCCAGCAGCTTCTCCGGGACAGGGCTTAATCATGGCTACACCTTC
TRBV29-1,NA,NA,TRBJ1-2,CSVRDRNYGYTF,TGCAGCGTTCGGGACCGGAACTATGGCTACACCTTC
TRBV7-6,NA,TRBD2,TRBJ2-5,CASSLVSAGGKETQYF,TGTGCCAGCAGCTTAGTCTCTGCGGGGGGAAAAGAGACCCAGTACTTC
TRBV5-1,NA,NA,TRBJ2-2,CASSPDGSTGELFF,TGCGCCAGCAGCCCGGACGGGAGTACCGGGGAGCTGTTTTTT
TRBV4-1,NA,NA,TRBJ2-3,CASSQSGNWGDTQYF,TGCGCCAGCAGCCAATCAGGGAATTGGGGAGATACGCAGTATTTT
TRBV30,NA,NA,TRBJ1-2,CAWSWPGSNYGYTF,TGTGCCTGGAGTTGGCCAGGGAGTAACTATGGCTACACCTTC
TRBV20-1,NA,TRBD1,TRBJ1-6,CSARPRQGNSPLHF,TGCAGTGCTAGACCCCGACAGGGAAATTCACCCCTCCACTTT
TRBV4-1,NA,TRBD2,TRBJ2-5,CASSHSLAGAQGTQYF,TGCGCCAGCAGCCATTCACTAGCGGGGGCCCAGGGAACCCAGTACTTC
TRBV29-1,once,NA,TRBJ1-1,CSVQTGPEAFF,TGCAGCGTTCAGACAGGCCCTGAAGCTTTCTTT
TRBV24-1,once,NA,TRBJ2-3,CATSDPPTDTQYF,TGTGCCACCAGTGATCCCCCCACAGATACGCAGTATTTT
TRBV7-2,NA,NA,TRBJ2-1,CASSSEGGNEQFF,TGTGCCAGCAGCTCGGAGGGCGGCAATGAGCAGTTCTTC
TRBV9,NA,NA,TRBJ2-3,CASSVESGSSTDTQYF,TGTGCCAGCAGCGTAGAATCAGGGTCGAGCACAGATACGCAGTATTTT
TRBV5-1,NA,NA,TRBJ2-6,CASRPRGIGANVLTF,TGCGCCAGCCGCCCTCGGGGGATCGGGGCCAACGTCCTGACTTTC
TRBV3-1,NA,NA,TRBJ2-1,CASGTLDEQFF,TGTGCCAGCGGGACACTGGATGAGCAGTTCTTC
TRBV4-1,NA,NA,TRBJ2-7,CASSHLGRTYEQYF,TGCGCCAGCAGCCACCTCGGAAGGACCTACGAGCAGTACTTC
TRBV20-1,NA,TRBD1,TRBJ2-7,CSARKTGTHEQYF,TGCAGTGCTAGGAAGACAGGGACCCACGAGCAGTACTTC
TRBV29-1,NA,NA,TRBJ1-1,CSVYRLTEAFF,TGCAGCGTATACAGGTTGACTGAAGCTTTCTTT
TRBV27,NA,TRBD2,TRBJ2-5,CASSLTGTRGETQYF,TGTGCCAGCAGTTTAACCGGGACTAGGGGGGAGACCCAGTACTTC
TRBV29-1,NA,TRBD1,TRBJ2-7,CSANTGVYEQYF,TGCAGCGCGAACACAGGGGTTTACGAGCAGTACTTC
TRBV30,NA,TRBD2,TRBJ2-1,CAWSDGVLAGGPYNEQFF,TGTGCCTGGAGTGACGGGGTACTAGCGGGAGGTCCCTACAATGAGCAGTTCTTC
TRBV18,NA,TRBD2,TRBJ2-1,CASSRTSGDNEQFF,TGTGCCAGCTCGCGGACTAGCGGGGATAATGAGCAGTTCTTC
TRBV20-1,NA,NA,TRBJ2-1,CSASRLRNEQFF,TGCAGTGCTAGTCGACTACGCAATGAGCAGTTCTTC
TRBV20-1,NA,TRBD2,TRBJ2-3,CSAPPTSGRAEVGQYF,TGCAGTGCTCCCCCGACTAGCGGGAGGGCCGAGGTAGGGCAGTATTTT
TRBV28,NA,NA,TRBJ2-1,CASTRGGAVYEQFF,TGTGCCAGCACCCGCGGCGGCGCGGTGTATGAGCAGTTCTTC
TRBV3-1,NA,NA,TRBJ2-7,CASAGFHEQYF,TGTGCCAGCGCAGGGTTCCACGAGCAGTACTTC
TRBV7-2,many,NA,TRBJ2-7,CASSSSSYEQYF,TGTGCCAGCAGCTCGAGCTCCTACGAGCAGTACTTC